The TCR beta chain under discussion was sequenced for a study of T cell repertoires in cytomegalovirus infection. Across the study: Indicated by public TCR beta signatures were CMV infection and matching HLA type. Findings of the study overall: The ex vivo response showed dominance by HLA-C-restricted CMV-specific TCR beta clonotypes. Using cumulative public TCR beta family frequency, the authors identified those who carried CMV together with the relevant HLA.

On this clonotype: Its antigen is not identified.

TCRdb re-derived calls from the reads in MiXCR, one entry per CDR3 protein. The sample lists some 150,000 distinct CDR3 sequences, 6.5% occurring once. Germline CDR1 is KGHDR and CDR2 is SFDVKD. The CDR3 has 14 residues. The ends were cut back, 1 base at V and 2 bases at J, with 5 bases in the middle. This chain uses TRBV24-1 with TRBJ2-1; D remains ambiguous. This receptor was identified in a human donor in good health (CMV status not recorded). Some clones in this sample may be carry-over from other donors' samples. Source material: PBMCs. CDR3: CATSDFTAYNEQFF. CDR3 nucleotides: TGTGCCACCAGTGATTTTACAGCCTACAATGAGCAGTTCTTC.